This TCR beta chain was identified in a study of early T cells in non-severe SARS-CoV-2 infection. Study-level information: Chains stayed unpaired after sequencing of bulk RNA from unsorted whole blood.

In germline, CDR1 is SQVTM, CDR2 ANQGSEA. This CDR3 spans 14 amino acids. Trimming stripped 6 bases from V and 1 base from J, with 16 bases between. The study's findings and limits: In VDJdb matching, anti-spike CD8 responses were favored while private and CD4 specificities went missing.

Details on this clonotype: The target antigen is unknown.

Separate cDNA molecules each had unique molecular identifiers attached to them. TCRdb recomputed calls from the 5' RACE reads with MiXCR, one row per CDR3 protein. The sample yields about 48,000 distinct CDR3 sequences, 5.4% seen once. J is TRBJ2-7 and V is TRBV29-1, with a possible D match to TRBD1 (8 bases). Sequencing was performed on whole blood, taken at baseline. This TCR was recovered from an adult who was a healthcare worker with PCR-confirmed SARS-CoV-2 infection or an uninfected control (not recorded which). DNA of the CDR3: TGCAGCGTGGGGGGGCGGACAGGGTCCTACGAGCAGTACTTC. Its protein product is CSVGGRTGSYEQYF.